These 5 T cell receptor beta chains were all obtained from the same sample, sequenced in a study of T-cell memory formation after mild COVID-19. TCRdb ran MiXCR on the 5' RACE reads and lists one entry per CDR3 protein. Among 110,000 or so distinct CDR3 sequences listed, about a fifth were seen once. Sequencing was performed on PBMCs or a T cell subset sorted from them (not recorded which). The receptors were gathered from a man between 18 and 29 years old who had mild COVID-19 (a few samples of this study predate the infection). Cell type and time point are not known.

The sample holds a few counts of this clonotype. The rearrangement uses TRBV6-2 or TRBV6-3 and TRBJ1-1; the match to TRBD1 covers 8 bases. After removal of 4 bases from V and 6 bases from J, the junction contained 4 bases not matched to a gene. The CDR3 length is 13 residues. Germline values: CDR1 MNHEY, CDR2 SVGEGT. CDR3 sequence: CASSSTGVAEAFF. In DNA, the CDR3 is TGTGCCAGCAGTTCGACAGGGGTGGCTGAAGCTTTCTTT.

A few counts support this clonotype. The CDR3 nucleotides read TGTGCCAGCAGTGCCGGGACAGCGAATTCACCCCTCCACTTT. Translation gives CASSAGTANSPLHF. This chain joins TRBV6-2 or TRBV6-3 and TRBJ1-6, with 7 nucleotides matching TRBD1. The CDR3 is 14 amino acids. With V trimmed by 5 bases and J by 7 bases, 5 bases remained unmatched. CDR1 MNHEY and CDR2 SVGEGT come from the germline V gene.

This chain uses TRBV5-1 with TRBJ1-2; 7 bases line up with TRBD1. The CDR3 sequence is 15 residues long. V shed 4 bases and J 2 bases; nucleotides not matched to a gene: 8. Germline-derived CDR1 and CDR2 are SGHRS and YFSETQ. The CDR3 loop reads CASSLRGANNYGYTF. For the CDR3, the DNA is TGCGCCAGCAGCCTCAGGGGGGCAAACAACTATGGCTACACCTTC.

This clonotype was seen a few times. The gene calls are TRBV9 and TRBJ2-5; D may match TRBD1 or TRBD2 (5 bases each). The CDR3 contains 14 residues. The V gene's germline CDR1 is SGDLS and CDR2 YYNGEE. Trimming took off 3 bases at V and 5 bases at J, with 14 bases between the two ends. The CDR3 reads CASSGGAGEETQYF. In DNA, the CDR3 is TGTGCCAGCAGCGGAGGGGCCGGGGAGGAGACCCAGTACTTC.

Only a few counts were recorded for this clonotype. The chain links TRBV7-2 to TRBJ2-5; 10 positions match TRBD2. The germline V gene has CDR1 SGHTA and CDR2 FQGNSA. The V and J ends lost 2 bases and 5 bases, in that order; junction bases with no gene match: 11. This CDR3 is 17 amino acids long. This CDR3 is CASSLTSLAGEGETQYF. CDR3 sequence (DNA): TGTGCCAGCAGCTTAACCTCGCTAGCGGGGGAGGGGGAGACCCAGTACTTC.